This T cell receptor beta chain emerged from a study of OX40 agonist ivuxolimab in advanced cancers. The assay was immunoSEQ multiplex PCR, and TCRdb's table has in-frame clones only and misses some. The sample shows about 73,000 clones, more than 80% of them seen only once. The CDR3 has 16 amino acids. Germline CDR1 is LNHDA and CDR2 is SQIVND (reference sequence). V dropped 3 bases and J dropped 3 bases, with 14 bases sitting between them. The material was CD4+ or CD8+ T cells sorted from blood, obtained in a trial of the OX40 agonist ivuxolimab. This sequence was found in an adult with an advanced solid tumor such as melanoma, head and neck, liver or kidney cancer. V usage is TRBV19 and J usage is TRBJ2-2, with no clear D. CDR3 DNA: TGTGCCAGTAGTATTGGACGGAGCCGGTACACCGGGGAGCTGTTTTTT. Translated: CASSIGRSRYTGELFF.